The 26 T cell receptor beta chains below all came from one sample that was sequenced in a study of cytomegalovirus exposure and HLA in healthy donors. A multiplex PCR was run with 60 Vbeta primers and 13 Jbeta primers. Sequenced by immunoSEQ multiplex PCR; TCRdb stores in-frame clones only, minus some. This sample yields tens of thousands of clones, of which 70% to 90% are seen a single time; 2.5% to 3% belongs to the top ten. Sequences were obtained from PBMCs. These receptors came from a woman in her twenties or thirties in good health and CMV-seronegative.

The V and J genes are TRBV7-9 and TRBJ1-6; 8 bases align to TRBD1. This CDR3 is built from 18 residues. Germline CDR1 reads SEHNR; CDR2 reads FQNEAQ (reference sequence). V lost 4 bases and J lost 0; bases outside the gene matches: 8. The CDR3 loop is CASSSRQGKSSYNSPLHF. In DNA form, the CDR3 reads TGTGCCAGCAGCTCGCGACAGGGGAAAAGCTCCTATAATTCACCCCTCCACTTT. The whole variable domain, filled in from reference TRBV7-9 and TRBJ1-6, reads DTGVSQNPRHKITKRGQNVTFRCDPISEHNRLYWYRQTLGQGPEFLTYFQNEAQLEKSRLLSDRFSAERPKGSFSTLEIQRTEQGDSAMYLCASSSRQGKSSYNSPLHFGNGTRLTVT.

Turning to this clone: At one end the junction does not follow the germline gene, possibly because of a read error. This chain connects TRBV7-9 to TRBJ1-2, with TRBD1 identical over 8 bases. The CDR3 runs to 13 residues. Per germline, CDR1 SEHNR and CDR2 FQNEAQ (reference sequence). The CDR3 nucleotides read TGTGCCGGCAGCTCCGGACAGGGCGATGGCTACACCTTC. This translates into CAGSSGQGDGYTF.

In its sample, this clone was seen once. The gene calls are TRBV7-2 and TRBJ2-2; perhaps TRBD1 as D (5 bases). In germline, CDR1 is SGHTA, CDR2 FQGNSA. Trimming cost V 5 bases and J 1 base, with 8 bases left between them. The CDR3 loop spans 14 amino acids. The CDR3 sequence is CASSRGQNTGELFF. The CDR3 DNA reads TGTGCCAGCAGCCGCGGACAGAACACCGGGGAGCTGTTTTTT. Using reference TRBV7-2 and TRBJ2-2 for the parts outside the CDR3, the full variable domain is GAGVSQSPSNKVTEKGKDVELRCDPISGHTALYWYRQSLGQGLEFLIYFQGNSAPDKSGLPSDRFSAERTGGSVSTLTIQRTQQEDSAVYLCASSRGQNTGELFFGEGSRLTVL.

This clone was detected only once. V and J are TRBV5-1 and TRBJ2-2; perhaps TRBD2 as D (5 bases). The CDR3 extends over 15 amino acids. V dropped 2 bases and J dropped 0 bases, with 8 bases sitting between them. Germline V gene data show CDR1 as SGHRS and CDR2 as YFSETQ. The CDR3 reads CASSFYGTNTGELFF. In DNA, the CDR3 is TGCGCCAGCAGCTTTTACGGGACGAACACCGGGGAGCTGTTTTTT.

The J gene is TRBJ2-4, the V gene TRBV19, with 9 bases that match TRBD1. The V and J ends lost 4 bases and 2 bases, in that order; junction bases with no gene match: 9. The CDR3 runs 17 residues. From germline, CDR1 is LNHDA and CDR2 SQIVND (reference sequence). The chain's CDR3 is CASSTRDRVYTKNIQYF. CDR3 sequence (DNA): TGTGCCAGTAGTACCCGGGACAGGGTATATACCAAAAACATTCAGTACTTC. The variable domain in full, completed from reference TRBV19 and TRBJ2-4, reads DGGITQSPKYLFRKEGQNVTLSCEQNLNHDAMYWYRQDPGQGLRLIYYSQIVNDFQKGDIAEGYSVSREKKESFPLTVTSAQKNPTAFYLCASSTRDRVYTKNIQYFGAGTRLSVL.

The CDR3 sequence is CATSTGGFTEAFF. For the CDR3, the DNA is TGCGCCACCTCGACAGGGGGTTTTACTGAAGCTTTCTTT. The chain couples TRBV5-1 to TRBJ1-1, with 9 bases lining up with TRBD1. Germline CDR1 SGHRS, CDR2 YFSETQ. Unmatched junction bases numbered 8, after V lost 9 bases and J lost 5 bases. This CDR3 spans 13 amino acids.

This clone was found once. V gene TRBV15 combines with J gene TRBJ1-4, with 8 bases identical to TRBD1. V lost 0 bases and J lost 5; bases outside the gene matches: 8. Per germline, CDR1 LNHNV and CDR2 YYDKDF (reference sequence). CDR3 length: 17 residues. The chain's CDR3 is CATSRDGTGGRNEKLFF. For the CDR3, the DNA is TGTGCCACCAGCAGAGATGGAACAGGGGGTAGGAATGAAAAACTGTTTTTT.

The CDR3 loop reads CATGRRSLAGHEQFF. The DNA of the CDR3 is TGTGCCACCGGCCGACGCTCATTAGCGGGGCATGAGCAGTTCTTC. The chain has TRBV7-8 and TRBJ2-1; 8 positions match TRBD2. The CDR3 extends over 15 amino acids. The germline V gene has CDR1 SGHVS and CDR2 FQNEAQ. After removal of 10 bases from V and 8 bases from J, the junction contained 16 bases not matched to a gene.

J is TRBJ2-1 and V is TRBV5-6; D may be TRBD2 (7 bases). The germline CDR1 and CDR2 sequences are SGHDT and YYEEEE. The CDR3 runs to 18 residues. V was shortened by 4 bases and J by 4 bases, with 24 bases between the two germline ends. Written as DNA, the CDR3 is TGTGCCAGCAGCCCCCGCCCCTGGGGGGGGCGAGGTTACAATGAGCAGTTCTTC. This translates into CASSPRPWGGRGYNEQFF. Full variable domain (remainder filled in from reference TRBV5-6 and TRBJ2-1): DAGVTQSPTHLIKTRGQQVTLRCSPKSGHDTVSWYQQALGQGPQFIFQYYEEEERQRGNFPDRFSGHQFPNYSSELNVNALLLGDSALYLCASSPRPWGGRGYNEQFFGPGTRLTVL.

The genes are TRBV7-9 and TRBJ2-1; 8 bases are a match to TRBD2. The germline V gene encodes CDR1 SEHNR and CDR2 FQNEAQ (reference sequence). The CDR3 spans 15 residues. Trimming removed 6 bases from V and 8 bases from J; junction bases left unmatched: 12. The DNA for the CDR3 is TGTGCCAGCAGGCTCGGGACTAGGAATTCGGATGAGCAGTTCTTC. Residues: CASRLGTRNSDEQFF.

This clone has only one observation. V is TRBV6-6 and J is TRBJ1-1; 7 positions match TRBD1. Trimming cost V 4 bases and J 3 bases; bases outside gene matches: 2. This CDR3 is 13 amino acids long. Germline V gives CDR1 MNHNY, CDR2 SVGAGI (reference sequence). The CDR3 loop is CASSSTGDTEAFF. CDR3 coding DNA: TGTGCCAGCAGTTCCACAGGGGACACTGAAGCTTTCTTT.

This clone was counted once. The gene calls are TRBV19 and TRBJ1-1; the match to TRBD1 covers 8 bases. Germline values: CDR1 LNHDA, CDR2 SQIVND (reference sequence). The CDR3 sequence is 14 residues long. The J segment lost 5 bases and the V segment lost 4 bases, leaving 6 bases of the junction unmatched. This chain's CDR3 is CASSNRGVRTEAFF. Written as DNA, the CDR3 is TGTGCCAGTAGTAACAGGGGGGTAAGGACTGAAGCTTTCTTT. The whole variable domain, filled in from reference TRBV19 and TRBJ1-1, reads DGGITQSPKYLFRKEGQNVTLSCEQNLNHDAMYWYRQDPGQGLRLIYYSQIVNDFQKGDIAEGYSVSREKKESFPLTVTSAQKNPTAFYLCASSNRGVRTEAFFGQGTRLTVV.

CDR3 coding DNA: TGTGCCAGCAGCTTAGATTTAGCGGGGGGAGGTTCCGAGCAGTTCTTC. Its protein product is CASSLDLAGGGSEQFF. This chain uses TRBV11-2 with TRBJ2-1, with 10 nucleotides matching TRBD2. The CDR3 covers 16 residues. V dropped 0 bases and J dropped 10; count of bases not matched to a gene: 9. Germline V gene data show CDR1 as SGHAT and CDR2 as FQNNGV.

As concerns this clone: A junction boundary mismatches the germline segment, possibly from a read error. The V and J genes are TRBV5-1 and TRBJ2-2; 8 positions agree with TRBD2. CDR1 and CDR2 from the germline V gene are SGHRS and YFSETQ. The CDR3 has 17 amino acids. The CDR3 nucleotides read TGCGCCAGCAGCTCTCCTACGGGGGGGCCGAACGCCGGGGAGCTGTTTTTT. This gives the protein CASSSPTGGPNAGELFF.

DNA of the CDR3: TGCGCCAGCAGTCAAACCAACCCAGGGGGCACTAATGAAAAACTGTTTTTT. Translating it yields CASSQTNPGGTNEKLFF. The chain links TRBV23-1 to TRBJ1-4, with 8 bases identical to TRBD1. TRBV23-1 qualifies as an ORF whose function is uncertain. V lost 2 bases, J lost 2 bases, and 7 bases stayed unmatched. The CDR3 totals 17 residues.

On this clone itself: The germline gene is not matched at one end of the junction; a read error may be the cause. The chain joins TRBV7-9 to TRBJ2-4; TRBD1 matches at 9 bases. Germline V lookup: CDR1 SEHNR, CDR2 FQNEAQ (reference sequence). This CDR3 has 17 residues. CDR3 in DNA: TGTTCCAGCAGTTCTCCCGGGACAGGGAGGTCCAAAAACATTCAGTACTTC. It encodes CSSSSPGTGRSKNIQYF.

For this clone: Other DNA variants within this sample encode the same CDR3. The V call is TRBV5-1, the J call TRBJ1-5, with TRBD1 identical over 11 bases. The trim removed 2 bases at V and 6 bases at J, leaving 4 bases unmatched. CDR1 SGHRS and CDR2 YFSETQ come from the germline V gene. The CDR3 covers 15 residues. CDR3 region: CASSLGTGGRQPQHF. In DNA form, the CDR3 reads TGCGCCAGCAGCTTAGGGACAGGGGGACGTCAGCCCCAGCATTTT. The complete variable domain, with remaining parts taken from reference TRBV5-1 and TRBJ1-5, reads KAGVTQTPRYLIKTRGQQVTLSCSPISGHRSVSWYQQTPGQGLQFLFEYFSETQRNKGNFPGRFSGRQFSNSRSEMNVSTLELGDSALYLCASSLGTGGRQPQHFGDGTRLSIL.

The chain couples TRBV28 to TRBJ1-5; TRBD1 agrees at 7 bases. This CDR3 comprises 12 residues. Germline CDR1 MDHEN, CDR2 SYDVKM. J lost 3 bases, V lost 9 bases, and 2 bases had no gene match. The CDR3 loop is CASDRANQPQHF. The CDR3 DNA reads as TGTGCCAGTGACAGGGCCAATCAGCCCCAGCATTTT.

J is TRBJ1-1 and V is TRBV28; D call uncertain. Germline lookup yields CDR1 MDHEN and CDR2 SYDVKM. V was pared by 0 bases and J by 2 bases, with 10 bases between. The CDR3 runs 15 residues. The CDR3 here is CASSLWLGANTEAFF. The CDR3 DNA reads TGTGCCAGCAGTTTATGGTTGGGCGCCAACACTGAAGCTTTCTTT.

This clone was observed a handful of times. The chain recombines TRBV6-5 with TRBJ1-4, with D perhaps TRBD1 (6 bases). The CDR3 runs 14 residues. V gave up 0 bases and J gave up 11 bases, with 13 bases separating them. CDR1 MNHEY and CDR2 SVGAGI come from the germline V gene. The CDR3 DNA reads TGTGCCAGCAGTTACTCATTTTCCCAGGGGAAACTGTTTTTT. Translated, it gives CASSYSFSQGKLFF.

The chain has TRBV6-4 and TRBJ2-3, with 11 bases that match TRBD2. The germline gives CDR1 MRHNA, CDR2 SNTAGT. This CDR3 region has 17 residues. V gave up 2 bases and J gave up 2 bases; unmatched junction bases: 6. For the CDR3, the DNA is TGTGCCAGCAGTGACCTGGGGACTAGCGGCGACACAGATACGCAGTATTTT. As protein: CASSDLGTSGDTDTQYF.

The chain has TRBV19 and TRBJ1-5; D is perhaps TRBD1 (5 bases). The CDR3 sequence is 15 residues long. Trimming took off 5 bases at V and 3 bases at J, with 14 bases between the two ends. Germline V gene lookup returns CDR1 LNHDA and CDR2 SQIVND (reference sequence). For the CDR3, the DNA is TGTGCCAGTAGTCAGACAGAGCGGGTCAATCAGCCCCAGCATTTT. Translated, it gives CASSQTERVNQPQHF.

The chain employs TRBV10-1 and TRBJ1-1; D ambiguous. The CDR3 covers 13 residues. Germline loops: CDR1 WNHNN, CDR2 SYGVQD (reference sequence). V was cut by 3 bases and J by 0 bases, with 5 bases left in between. CDR3 loop: CASSETVNTEAFF. The CDR3 DNA follows: TGCGCCAGCAGTGAAACAGTGAACACTGAAGCTTTCTTT.

V is TRBV12-5 and J is TRBJ2-1; 12 nucleotides line up with TRBD2. Trimming at V came to 2 bases and at J to 4 bases, leaving 6 bases not matched to a gene. From germline, CDR1 is LGHNT and CDR2 FRNRAP. The CDR3 runs 17 residues. CDR3 sequence reads: CASGLNLGLAGYNEQFF. The CDR3 DNA reads TGTGCTAGTGGTTTGAACCTTGGACTAGCGGGGTACAATGAGCAGTTCTTC.

The chain employs TRBV6-6 and TRBJ2-7; 8 nucleotides agree with TRBD1. V trimming: 6 bases; J trimming: 3 bases; junction bases outside the gene matches: 7. This CDR3 is built from 14 residues. Germline CDR1 and CDR2: MNHNY and SVGAGI (reference sequence). This CDR3 reads CASRPTGTGYEQYF. In DNA form, the CDR3 reads TGTGCCAGCAGGCCTACCGGGACAGGCTACGAGCAGTACTTC.

The rearrangement uses TRBV4-1 and TRBJ2-2; D is unclear. Per the germline V gene, CDR1 is MGHRA and CDR2 is YSYEKL. V lost 1 base and J 1 base, leaving 4 bases between the germline ends. The CDR3 consists of 14 residues. The CDR3 DNA sequence: TGCGCCAGCAGCCAAGCCAGGAACACCGGGGAGCTGTTTTTT. Encoded protein: CASSQARNTGELFF.